The 29 T cell receptor beta chains in this list originate from one sample, sequenced in a study of cytomegalovirus exposure and HLA in healthy donors. Primers: 60 Vbeta forward and 13 Jbeta reverse. The assay was immunoSEQ multiplex PCR, and TCRdb's table has in-frame clones only and misses some. The sample consists of 150,000 to 200,000 clones, 71% of them appearing once. The source material was PBMCs. All receptors derive from a girl aged 5-17 years in good health and CMV-seronegative.

The DNA of the CDR3 is TGTGCCACCAGCAGAGCCTTTAATTGGACATATGGCTACACCTTC. Its protein product is CATSRAFNWTYGYTF. The V gene is TRBV15, the J gene TRBJ1-2; D is perhaps TRBD1 (5 bases). Per the germline V gene, CDR1 is LNHNV and CDR2 is YYDKDF (reference sequence). Between the trimmed V and J ends, which lost 1 base and 5 bases, there was a span of 14 bases. The CDR3 covers 15 residues.

V usage is TRBV9 and J usage is TRBJ2-2, with TRBD1 matching 10 bases. J was trimmed by 5 bases and V by 3 bases; bases with no gene match: 7. From germline, CDR1 is SGDLS and CDR2 YYNGEE. CDR3 length: 16 residues. The CDR3 here is CASSAYGTGVTGELFF. DNA of the CDR3: TGTGCCAGCAGCGCCTATGGGACAGGGGTGACCGGGGAGCTGTTTTTT.

J is TRBJ1-1 and V is TRBV11-1; maybe TRBD1 (5 bases). This CDR3 is 13 amino acids long. The V and J ends lost 1 base and 5 bases respectively, with 8 bases between them. Per the germline V gene, CDR1 is SGHAT and CDR2 is FQDESV (reference sequence). The CDR3: CASSLGGETEAFF. CDR3 DNA sequence: TGTGCCAGCAGCTTAGGGGGGGAAACTGAAGCTTTCTTT. The entire variable domain, with the rest obtained from reference TRBV11-1 and TRBJ1-1, is as follows: EAEVAQSPRYKITEKSQAVAFWCDPISGHATLYWYRQILGQGPELLVQFQDESVVDDSQLPKDRFSAERLKGVDSTLKIQPAELGDSAMYLCASSLGGETEAFFGQGTRLTVV.

This clone was observed a few times. The chain couples TRBV19 to TRBJ2-6; D gene unclear. Germline CDR1 LNHDA, CDR2 SQIVND (reference sequence). Trimming removed 6 bases at V and 0 bases at J, with 3 bases between. The CDR3 is 13 amino acids. The CDR3 spells CASRRSGANVLTF. The CDR3 DNA is TGTGCCAGTAGGCGCTCTGGGGCCAACGTCCTGACTTTC.

The chain couples TRBV7-9 to TRBJ2-7; TRBD1 aligns across 8 bases. This CDR3 spans 14 amino acids. The junction had 8 bases not matched to a gene; V was cut back by 5 bases and J by 5 bases. CDR1 is SEHNR, CDR2 FQNEAQ, per germline (reference sequence). The CDR3, as DNA: TGTGCCAGCAGCACAGGACAGGGCGGTAACGAGCAGTACTTC. Protein: CASSTGQGGNEQYF. Together with reference TRBV7-9 and TRBJ2-7, the CDR3 gives the full variable domain: DTGVSQNPRHKITKRGQNVTFRCDPISEHNRLYWYRQTLGQGPEFLTYFQNEAQLEKSRLLSDRFSAERPKGSFSTLEIQRTEQGDSAMYLCASSTGQGGNEQYFGPGTRLTVT.

The J gene is TRBJ2-5, the V gene TRBV7-9; D may be TRBD2 (5 bases). The CDR3 is made up of 16 amino acids. The germline CDR1 and CDR2 sequences are SEHNR and FQNEAQ (reference sequence). Trimming took 5 bases from V and 1 from J, leaving 17 bases between them. CDR3 protein: CASSRRVTLGQETQYF. The CDR3 DNA sequence: TGTGCCAGCAGCAGGCGGGTGACACTGGGCCAAGAGACCCAGTACTTC. The full variable domain, completed using reference TRBV7-9 and TRBJ2-5, is DTGVSQNPRHKITKRGQNVTFRCDPISEHNRLYWYRQTLGQGPEFLTYFQNEAQLEKSRLLSDRFSAERPKGSFSTLEIQRTEQGDSAMYLCASSRRVTLGQETQYFGPGTRLLVL.

The rearrangement uses TRBV5-1 and TRBJ1-1; 8 bases map to TRBD1. J gave up 5 bases and V 2 bases, and 11 bases lay outside the gene matches. The CDR3 extends over 16 amino acids. Germline V gives CDR1 SGHRS, CDR2 YFSETQ. The CDR3 DNA reads TGCGCCAGCAGCTTTGGGACAGGCATAGGTATTACTGAAGCTTTCTTT. As protein: CASSFGTGIGITEAFF.

This clone was picked up one time. This rearrangement joins TRBV19 to TRBJ1-2; 9 nucleotides agree with TRBD1. V gave up 6 bases and J gave up 3 bases; unmatched junction bases: 14. Germline V lookup: CDR1 LNHDA, CDR2 SQIVND (reference sequence). The CDR3 extends over 17 amino acids. The CDR3 DNA follows: TGTGCCAGTAGACCCCGGGACAGGGTGCCTAGAGACTATGGCTACACCTTC. Its protein is CASRPRDRVPRDYGYTF.

The V call is TRBV29-1, the J call TRBJ2-2, with 8 bases fitting TRBD1. Per the germline V gene, CDR1 is SQVTM and CDR2 is ANQGSEA. V lost 2 bases, J lost 5 bases, and 4 bases stayed unmatched. This CDR3 spans 14 amino acids. Here the CDR3 reads CSVEQGAGTGELFF. The CDR3 DNA sequence: TGCAGCGTTGAACAGGGGGCAGGTACCGGGGAGCTGTTTTTT.

The J gene is TRBJ2-7, the V gene TRBV7-3, with D perhaps matching TRBD1 (6 bases). CDR3 size: 15 residues. The ends were cut back, 1 base at V and 2 bases at J, with 12 bases in the middle. Germline CDR1 reads SGHTA; CDR2 reads FQGTGA. The CDR3 DNA follows: TGTGCCAGCAGCTTAAAATCCGGACAGACCTACGAGCAGTACTTC. This sequence encodes CASSLKSGQTYEQYF.

This chain joins TRBV15 and TRBJ2-2; D is undetermined. V lost 0 bases, J lost 5 bases, and 4 bases lay in between. CDR3 size: 13 residues. In germline, CDR1 is LNHNV, CDR2 YYDKDF (reference sequence). CDR3 in amino acids: CATSRDITGELFF. CDR3 DNA sequence: TGTGCCACCAGCAGAGATATAACCGGGGAGCTGTTTTTT.

This chain connects TRBV6-6 to TRBJ2-7; 7 bases align to TRBD2. J was trimmed by 4 bases and V by 7 bases; bases with no gene match: 10. This CDR3 comprises 14 residues. The germline V gene has CDR1 MNHNY and CDR2 SVGAGI (reference sequence). The DNA for the CDR3 is TGTGCCAGCACCCACCGGGGCGGGGGTTACGAGCAGTACTTC. Translated: CASTHRGGGYEQYF.

This chain links TRBV5-1 with TRBJ2-3; 8 positions match TRBD2. Germline CDR1 SGHRS, CDR2 YFSETQ. V lost 4 bases to trimming and J lost 3 bases; unmatched junction nucleotides: 13. CDR3 length equals 17 residues. CDR3: CASSPTRSGGSTDTQYF. Written as DNA, the CDR3 is TGCGCCAGCAGCCCCACACGAAGCGGGGGAAGTACAGATACGCAGTATTTT. The full variable domain, rest sourced from reference TRBV5-1 and TRBJ2-3, is KAGVTQTPRYLIKTRGQQVTLSCSPISGHRSVSWYQQTPGQGLQFLFEYFSETQRNKGNFPGRFSGRQFSNSRSEMNVSTLELGDSALYLCASSPTRSGGSTDTQYFGPGTRLTVL.

This clone was picked up a small number of times. This chain connects TRBV4-1 to TRBJ2-5, with D possibly being TRBD1 (5 bases). CDR3 length equals 14 residues. The germline gives CDR1 MGHRA, CDR2 YSYEKL. Trimming left V 1 base short and J 2 bases short, with 8 bases between. The CDR3 DNA sequence: TGCGCCAGCAGCCAAGTGACAGCACAAGAGACCCAGTACTTC. Protein sequence: CASSQVTAQETQYF.

This chain uses TRBV5-1 with TRBJ2-7; 9 positions agree with TRBD2. Germline values: CDR1 SGHRS, CDR2 YFSETQ. The CDR3 runs 18 residues. With V trimmed by 1 base and J by 0 bases, 11 bases remained unmatched. Here the CDR3 reads CASSLRVPLAGLSYEQYF. The CDR3 DNA follows: TGCGCCAGCAGCTTGCGAGTCCCTCTAGCGGGGCTCTCCTACGAGCAGTACTTC.

The genes are TRBV27 and TRBJ2-7; TRBD2 aligns across 11 bases. Germline V lookup: CDR1 MNHEY, CDR2 SMNVEV (reference sequence). This CDR3 is 16 amino acids long. Trimming removed 5 bases from V and 2 bases from J; junction bases left unmatched: 8. The CDR3 region is CASSPLGLADTYEQYF. As DNA, the CDR3 is TGTGCCAGCAGTCCACTGGGACTAGCGGACACCTACGAGCAGTACTTC.

The rearrangement uses TRBV29-1 and TRBJ1-2; 8 bases fit TRBD1. Germline CDR1 SQVTM, CDR2 ANQGSEA. The CDR3 spans 14 residues. Losses at the gene ends were 3 bases for V and 3 bases for J; bases not matched to a gene: 6. The CDR3 DNA sequence: TGCAGCGTTGACCCCAGGGGGCTCGACTATGGCTACACCTTC. The encoded protein is CSVDPRGLDYGYTF. The full variable domain, in which reference TRBV29-1 and TRBJ1-2 provide the parts outside the CDR3, is SAVISQKPSRDICQRGTSLTIQCQVDSQVTMMFWYRQQPGQSLTLIATANQGSEATYESGFVIDKFPISRPNLTFSTLTVSNMSPEDSSIYLCSVDPRGLDYGYTFGSGTRLTVV.

As concerns this clone: Other DNA sequences from this sample encode an identical CDR3 as well. The chain recombines TRBV19 with TRBJ2-7; unclear D gene. The V end was cut by 1 base, the J end by 6 bases, with 4 bases between. The CDR3 covers 11 residues. Germline loops: CDR1 LNHDA, CDR2 SQIVND (reference sequence). CDR3 loop: CASSIGGEQYF. DNA of the CDR3: TGTGCCAGTAGTATAGGAGGCGAGCAGTACTTC.

The chain is built from TRBV27 and TRBJ2-5; D perhaps matches TRBD2 (6 bases). Germline CDR1 reads MNHEY; CDR2 reads SMNVEV (reference sequence). Trimming removed 6 bases from V and 11 bases from J, with 16 bases in between. This CDR3 has 12 residues. The CDR3 DNA reads as TGTGCCAGCAGGCCCTCTTGGGGGGAGCAGTACTTC. Translated: CASRPSWGEQYF.

The V call is TRBV9, the J call TRBJ2-2, with a tentative D call TRBD1 (6 bases). This CDR3 has 15 residues. Trimming cost V 4 bases and J 0 bases, with 10 bases left between them. Germline V gene data show CDR1 as SGDLS and CDR2 as YYNGEE. DNA of the CDR3: TGTGCCAGCAGCACCGGGACAACGAACACCGGGGAGCTGTTTTTT. Its translation: CASSTGTTNTGELFF.

The V gene is TRBV4-2, the J gene TRBJ2-1, with D perhaps TRBD1 (6 bases). This CDR3 contains 16 residues. V was pared by 4 bases and J by 6 bases, with 19 bases between. Germline values: CDR1 LGHNA, CDR2 YNFKEQ. The CDR3 protein is CASSRPKGTPVNEQFF. The CDR3, as DNA: TGTGCCAGCAGCCGCCCCAAGGGGACACCCGTCAATGAGCAGTTCTTC.

The chain recombines TRBV30 with TRBJ1-2, with a tentative D call TRBD1 (5 bases). Between the trimmed V and J ends, which lost 0 bases and 7 bases, there was a span of 15 bases. The germline V gene has CDR1 GTSNPN and CDR2 SVGIG (reference sequence). This CDR3 spans 14 amino acids. DNA for the CDR3: TGTGCCTGGAGTGTACTTGGGCAGGGAATTGGCTACACCTTC. Its protein is CAWSVLGQGIGYTF.

The J gene is TRBJ2-7, the V gene TRBV2, with D tentatively TRBD2 (5 bases). V was trimmed by 6 bases and J by 0 bases, leaving 12 bases between them. Germline V lookup: CDR1 SNHLY, CDR2 FYNNEI. This CDR3 has 14 amino acids. The CDR3 loop reads CASRPEGSSYEQYF. The CDR3 nucleotides read TGTGCCAGCAGACCCGAGGGAAGCTCCTACGAGCAGTACTTC. Combining the CDR3 with reference TRBV2 and TRBJ2-7 gives the whole variable domain EPEVTQTPSHQVTQMGQEVILRCVPISNHLYFYWYRQILGQKVEFLVSFYNNEISEKSEIFDDQFSVERPDGSNFTLKIRSTKLEDSAMYFCASRPEGSSYEQYFGPGTRLTVT.

The chain uses TRBV9 and TRBJ1-2, with TRBD1 identical over 8 bases. This CDR3 has 16 residues. The V gene end was trimmed by 3 bases and the J gene end by 3 bases; junction bases not matched to a gene: 10. Looked up from germline, CDR1 is SGDLS and CDR2 is YYNGEE. This CDR3 is CASSETGQGKYYGYTF. CDR3 DNA sequence: TGTGCCAGCAGCGAGACAGGACAGGGAAAATACTATGGCTACACCTTC.

The chain combines TRBV7-3 with TRBJ2-3; TRBD1 agrees at 7 bases. The V gene end was trimmed by 6 bases and the J gene end by 6 bases; junction bases not matched to a gene: 6. In germline, CDR1 is SGHTA, CDR2 FQGTGA. The CDR3 totals 13 residues. CDR3 amino acids: CASRTGMRDTQYF. CDR3 bases: TGTGCCAGCAGGACAGGGATGAGGGATACGCAGTATTTT.

This clone has only a few counts. The chain uses TRBV9 and TRBJ2-1; no reliable D call. CDR3 length equals 11 residues. Trimming shortened V by 3 bases and J by 5 bases, and 3 bases separated the two germline ends. Per the germline V gene, CDR1 is SGDLS and CDR2 is YYNGEE. In DNA, the CDR3 is TGTGCCAGCAGCGGCGACAATGAGCAGTTCTTC. Its protein is CASSGDNEQFF.

The chain is built from TRBV4-1 and TRBJ2-7; 11 nucleotides match TRBD1. V gave up 0 bases and J gave up 7 bases; unmatched junction bases: 5. CDR1 and CDR2 from the germline V gene are MGHRA and YSYEKL. The CDR3 covers 15 residues. CDR3 in amino acids: CASSQDPGQGVEQYF. The DNA of the CDR3 is TGCGCCAGCAGCCAAGATCCGGGACAGGGGGTTGAGCAGTACTTC.

The chain carries TRBV13 and TRBJ1-4, with a possible D match to TRBD1 (5 bases). Looked up from germline, CDR1 is PRHDT and CDR2 is FYEKMQ (reference sequence). V was clipped by 5 bases and J by 5 bases, with 15 bases between them. The CDR3 contains 15 residues. CDR3 DNA sequence: TGTGCCAGCAGCGAAGGGTTTAGGGGAAATGAAAAACTGTTTTTT. Translation gives CASSEGFRGNEKLFF. The variable domain in full, with the rest retrieved from reference TRBV13 and TRBJ1-4, is AAGVIQSPRHLIKEKRETATLKCYPIPRHDTVYWYQQGPGQDPQFLISFYEKMQSDKGSIPDRFSAQQFSDYHSELNMSSLELGDSALYFCASSEGFRGNEKLFFGSGTQLSVL.

The chain carries TRBV25-1 and TRBJ2-7, with 8 bases lining up with TRBD2. V shed 5 bases, J shed 2 bases, and the junction held 8 bases outside the gene matches. Germline values: CDR1 MGHDK, CDR2 SYGVNS. This CDR3 comprises 15 residues. The CDR3 DNA reads as TGTGCCAGCAGTTTGCGGGGGGCCCGGACCTACGAGCAGTACTTC. Protein sequence: CASSLRGARTYEQYF.